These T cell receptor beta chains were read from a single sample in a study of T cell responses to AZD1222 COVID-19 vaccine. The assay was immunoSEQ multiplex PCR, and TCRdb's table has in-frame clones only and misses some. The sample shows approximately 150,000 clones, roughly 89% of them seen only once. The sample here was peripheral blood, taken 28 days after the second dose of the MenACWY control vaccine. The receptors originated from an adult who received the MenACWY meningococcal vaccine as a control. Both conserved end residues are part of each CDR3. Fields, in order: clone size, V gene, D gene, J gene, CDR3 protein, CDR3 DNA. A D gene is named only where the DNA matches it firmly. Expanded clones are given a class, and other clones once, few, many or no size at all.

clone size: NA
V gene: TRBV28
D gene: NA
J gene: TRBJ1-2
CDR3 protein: CASSNDLANQRYTF
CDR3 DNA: TGTGCCAGCAGCAACGACCTTGCCAATCAACGCTACACCTTC

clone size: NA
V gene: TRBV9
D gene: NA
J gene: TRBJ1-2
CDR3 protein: CASSVAGGVGGSGYTF
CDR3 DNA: TGTGCCAGCAGCGTAGCTGGGGGTGTCGGGGGCTCTGGCTACACCTTC

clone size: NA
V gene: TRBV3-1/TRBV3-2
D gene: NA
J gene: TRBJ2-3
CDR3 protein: CASSQAPVGAGIRTDTQYF
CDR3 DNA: TGTGCCAGCAGCCAAGCACCTGTGGGGGCGGGAATCCGCACAGATACGCAGTATTTT

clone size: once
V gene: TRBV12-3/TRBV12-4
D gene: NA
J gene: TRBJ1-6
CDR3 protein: CASTSSYNSPLHF
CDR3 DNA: TGTGCCAGCACGAGCTCCTATAATTCACCCCTCCACTTT

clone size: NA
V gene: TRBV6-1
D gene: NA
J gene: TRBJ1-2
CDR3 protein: CASSEPGSNYGYTF
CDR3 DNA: TGTGCCAGCAGTGAACCGGGCTCAAACTATGGCTACACCTTC

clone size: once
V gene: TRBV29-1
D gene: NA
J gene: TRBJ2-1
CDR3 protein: CSVAGGDPDGEQFF
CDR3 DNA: TGCAGCGTTGCGGGGGGCGATCCGGACGGTGAGCAGTTCTTC

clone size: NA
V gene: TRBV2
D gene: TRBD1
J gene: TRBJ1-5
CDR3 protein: CASSGTGEDQPQHF
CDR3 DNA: TGTGCCAGCAGTGGGACAGGGGAGGATCAGCCCCAGCATTTT

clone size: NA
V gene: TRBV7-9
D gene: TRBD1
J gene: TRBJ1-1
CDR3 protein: CASSLRTGNTEAFF
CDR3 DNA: TGTGCCAGCAGCCTCCGGACAGGGAACACTGAAGCTTTCTTT

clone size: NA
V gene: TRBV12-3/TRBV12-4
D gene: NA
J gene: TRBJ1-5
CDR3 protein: CASSFGANQPQHF
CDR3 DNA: TGTGCCAGCAGTTTCGGGGCCAATCAGCCCCAGCATTTT

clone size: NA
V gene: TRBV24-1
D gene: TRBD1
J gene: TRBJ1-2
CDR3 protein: CATSDPTEDRGAGYTF
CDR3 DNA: TGTGCCACCAGTGATCCGACCGAAGACAGGGGGGCGGGCTACACCTTC

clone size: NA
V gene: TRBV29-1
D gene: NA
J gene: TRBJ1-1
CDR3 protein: CSVQSAPEAFF
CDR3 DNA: TGCAGCGTTCAGTCCGCCCCTGAAGCTTTCTTT

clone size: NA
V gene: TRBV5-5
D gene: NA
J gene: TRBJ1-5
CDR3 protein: CASSLEFSNQPQHF
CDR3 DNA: TGTGCCAGCAGCTTGGAGTTTAGCAATCAGCCCCAGCATTTT

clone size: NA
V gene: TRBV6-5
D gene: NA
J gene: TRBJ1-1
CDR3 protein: CASSYPGVTEAFF
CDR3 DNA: TGTGCCAGCAGTTACCCAGGGGTTACTGAAGCTTTCTTT

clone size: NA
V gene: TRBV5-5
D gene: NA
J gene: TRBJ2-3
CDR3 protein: CASSRSPPGSSDTQYF
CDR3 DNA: TGTGCCAGCAGCCGCTCCCCCCCGGGGAGCTCAGATACGCAGTATTTT

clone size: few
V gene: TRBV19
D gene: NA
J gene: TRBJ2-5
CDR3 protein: CASSISGTGELGETQYF
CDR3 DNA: TGTGCCAGTAGTATCTCGGGTACGGGAGAATTGGGAGAGACCCAGTACTTC

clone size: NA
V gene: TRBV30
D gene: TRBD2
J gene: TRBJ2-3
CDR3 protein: CAWRTSGATDTQYF
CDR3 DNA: TGTGCCTGGAGGACTAGCGGGGCCACAGATACGCAGTATTTT

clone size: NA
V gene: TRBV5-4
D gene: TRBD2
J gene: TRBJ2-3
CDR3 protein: CASSLGTSAPDTQYF
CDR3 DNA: TGTGCCAGCAGCTTGGGGACTAGCGCTCCAGATACGCAGTATTTT

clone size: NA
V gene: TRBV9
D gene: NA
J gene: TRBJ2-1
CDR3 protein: CASSVGSHEQFF
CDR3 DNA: TGTGCCAGCAGCGTAGGTTCCCATGAGCAGTTCTTC

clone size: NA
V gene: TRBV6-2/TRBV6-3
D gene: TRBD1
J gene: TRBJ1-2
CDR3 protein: CASSYSTGGNFNYGYTF
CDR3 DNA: TGTGCCAGCAGTTACTCGACAGGGGGGAACTTCAACTATGGCTACACCTTC

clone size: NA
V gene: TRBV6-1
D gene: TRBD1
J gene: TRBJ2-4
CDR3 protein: CASSEWGQGIAKNIQYF
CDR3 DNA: TGTGCCAGCAGTGAATGGGGACAGGGGATAGCCAAAAACATTCAGTACTTC

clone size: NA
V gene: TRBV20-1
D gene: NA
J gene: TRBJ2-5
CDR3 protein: CSAGTPETQYF
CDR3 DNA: TGCAGTGCTGGGACGCCGGAGACCCAGTACTTC

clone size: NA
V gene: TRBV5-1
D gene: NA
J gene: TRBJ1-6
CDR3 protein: CASSSQPLQGTNSPLHF
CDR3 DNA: TGCGCCAGCAGCTCTCAACCCCTACAGGGCACTAATTCACCCCTCCACTTT

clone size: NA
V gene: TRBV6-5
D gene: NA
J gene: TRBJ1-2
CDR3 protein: CASSTRDKAGYTF
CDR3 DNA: TGTGCCAGCAGTACCCGGGACAAAGCCGGCTACACCTTC

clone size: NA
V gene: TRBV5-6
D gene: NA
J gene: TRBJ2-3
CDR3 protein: CASSLPTGARDTQYF
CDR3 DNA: TGTGCCAGCAGCTTGCCTACTGGGGCGAGGGATACGCAGTATTTT

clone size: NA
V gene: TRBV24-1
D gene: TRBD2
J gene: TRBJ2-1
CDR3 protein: CATSDLSGASGYNEQFF
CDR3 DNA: TGTGCCACCAGTGATTTGTCTGGGGCTAGCGGATACAATGAGCAGTTCTTC

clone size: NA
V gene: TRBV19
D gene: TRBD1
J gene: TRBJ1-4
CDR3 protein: CASTDIGGSDEKLFF
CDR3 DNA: TGTGCCAGCACGGATATAGGGGGCTCGGATGAAAAACTGTTTTTT

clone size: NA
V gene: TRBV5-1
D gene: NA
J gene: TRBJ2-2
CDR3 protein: CASSLAGLTGELFF
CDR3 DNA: TGCGCCAGCAGCTTGGCCGGGCTCACCGGGGAGCTGTTTTTT

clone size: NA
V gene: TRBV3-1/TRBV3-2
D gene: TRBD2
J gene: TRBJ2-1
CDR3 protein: CASSQAYLGLSGSARNEQFF
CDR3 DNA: TGTGCCAGCAGCCAAGCCTATCTCGGCCTGAGCGGGAGTGCGCGGAATGAGCAGTTCTTC

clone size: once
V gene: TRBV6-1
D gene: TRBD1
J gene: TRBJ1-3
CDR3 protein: CASRLGQGADTIYF
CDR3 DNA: TGTGCCAGCAGGCTTGGACAGGGGGCTGACACCATATATTTT

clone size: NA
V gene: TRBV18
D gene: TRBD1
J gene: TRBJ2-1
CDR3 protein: CASSPRDRISYNEQFF
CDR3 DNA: TGTGCCAGCTCACCCCGGGACAGGATCTCCTACAATGAGCAGTTCTTC

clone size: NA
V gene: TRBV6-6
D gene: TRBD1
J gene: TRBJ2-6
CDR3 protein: CASSQHTGTGGGRNSGANVLTF
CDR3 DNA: TGTGCCAGCAGTCAACATACCGGGACAGGGGGCGGTCGCAACTCTGGGGCCAACGTCCTGACTTTC

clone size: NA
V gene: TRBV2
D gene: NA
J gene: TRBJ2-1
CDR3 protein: CASKRDIGDEQFF
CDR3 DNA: TGTGCCAGCAAGAGGGATATCGGCGATGAGCAGTTCTTC

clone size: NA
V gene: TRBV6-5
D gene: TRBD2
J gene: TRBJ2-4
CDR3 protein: CASRRAGGPDIQYF
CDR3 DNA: TGTGCCAGCAGGAGAGCGGGGGGGCCGGACATTCAGTACTTC

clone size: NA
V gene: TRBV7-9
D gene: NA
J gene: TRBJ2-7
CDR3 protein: CASSGEEQYF
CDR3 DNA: TGTGCCAGCAGCGGAGAAGAGCAGTACTTC

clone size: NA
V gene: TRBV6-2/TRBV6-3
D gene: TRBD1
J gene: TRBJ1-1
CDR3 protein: CASSNVGGSEAFF
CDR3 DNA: TGTGCCAGCAGCAACGTAGGGGGCAGTGAAGCTTTCTTT

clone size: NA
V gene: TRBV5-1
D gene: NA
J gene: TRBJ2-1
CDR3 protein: CASSLLNYNEQFF
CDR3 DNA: TGCGCCAGCAGCTTGTTAAACTACAATGAGCAGTTCTTC

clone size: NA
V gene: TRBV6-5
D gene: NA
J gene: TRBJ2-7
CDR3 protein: CASSYSAAEGWEQYF
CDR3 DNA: TGTGCCAGCAGTTACTCGGCAGCAGAGGGGTGGGAGCAGTACTTC

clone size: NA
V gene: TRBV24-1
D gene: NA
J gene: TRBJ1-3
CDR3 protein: CATSDLRGTIYF
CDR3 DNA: TGTGCCACCAGTGATTTGCGTGGGACCATATATTTT

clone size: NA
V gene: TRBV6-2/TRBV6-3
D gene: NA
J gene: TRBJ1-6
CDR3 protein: CASSIQTGANSPLHF
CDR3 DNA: TGTGCCAGCAGCATCCAAACCGGGGCTAATTCACCCCTCCACTTT

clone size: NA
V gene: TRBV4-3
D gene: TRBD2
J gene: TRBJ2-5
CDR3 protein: CASSQDYGSGSWRETQYF
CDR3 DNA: TGCGCCAGCAGCCAAGATTACGGTAGCGGGAGCTGGAGAGAGACCCAGTACTTC

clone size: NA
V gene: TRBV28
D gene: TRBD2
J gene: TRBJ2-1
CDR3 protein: CASSSGLAGGHEQFF
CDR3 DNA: TGTGCCAGCAGTTCGGGACTAGCGGGAGGTCATGAGCAGTTCTTC

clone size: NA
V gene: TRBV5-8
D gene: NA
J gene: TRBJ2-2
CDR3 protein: CASSLTRGAAGELFF
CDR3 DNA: TGTGCCAGCAGCTTGACTCGGGGGGCGGCCGGGGAGCTGTTTTTT

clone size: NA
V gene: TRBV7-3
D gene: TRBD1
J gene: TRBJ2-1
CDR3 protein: CASSYGQGLNNNEQFF
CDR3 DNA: TGTGCCAGCAGCTATGGACAGGGCCTAAACAACAATGAGCAGTTCTTC

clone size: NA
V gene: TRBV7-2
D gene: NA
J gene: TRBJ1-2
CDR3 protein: CASSLLLVSYGYTF
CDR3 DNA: TGTGCCAGCAGCTTATTGTTGGTTAGCTATGGCTACACCTTC

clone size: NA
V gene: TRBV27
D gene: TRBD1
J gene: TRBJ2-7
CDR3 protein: CASSRQGVGYEQYF
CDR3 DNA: TGTGCCAGCAGCCGACAGGGGGTCGGGTACGAGCAGTACTTC

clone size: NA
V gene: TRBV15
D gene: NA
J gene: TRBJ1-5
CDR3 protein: CATSREGIRQPQHF
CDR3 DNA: TGTGCCACCAGCAGAGAGGGGATACGGCAGCCCCAGCATTTT

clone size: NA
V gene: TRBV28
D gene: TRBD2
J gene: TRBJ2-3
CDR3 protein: CASNFVAGGSTDTQYF
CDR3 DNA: TGTGCCAGCAATTTCGTAGCGGGAGGGAGCACAGATACGCAGTATTTT

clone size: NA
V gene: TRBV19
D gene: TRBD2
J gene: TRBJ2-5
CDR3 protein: CASSLLAGASQETQYF
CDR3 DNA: TGTGCCAGTAGTCTACTAGCGGGGGCCTCCCAAGAGACCCAGTACTTC

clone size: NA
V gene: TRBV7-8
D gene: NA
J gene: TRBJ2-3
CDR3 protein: CASSLSLAKSDTQYF
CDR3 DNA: TGTGCCAGCAGCTTATCCCTAGCGAAGTCAGATACGCAGTATTTT

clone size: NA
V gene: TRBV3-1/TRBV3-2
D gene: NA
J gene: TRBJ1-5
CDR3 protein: CASSQGRGQGQPQHF
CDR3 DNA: TGTGCCAGCAGCCAAGGTCGGGGGCAGGGGCAGCCCCAGCATTTT

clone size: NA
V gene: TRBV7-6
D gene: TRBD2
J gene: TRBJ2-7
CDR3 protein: CASSSGTTYYEQYF
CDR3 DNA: TGTGCCAGCAGCTCCGGGACTACTTATTACGAGCAGTACTTC

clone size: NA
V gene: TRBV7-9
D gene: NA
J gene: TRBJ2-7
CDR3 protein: CASSLGLEQYF
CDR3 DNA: TGTGCCAGCAGCTTAGGGCTCGAGCAGTACTTC

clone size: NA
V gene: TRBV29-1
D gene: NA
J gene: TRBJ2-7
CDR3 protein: CSVVFSYEQYF
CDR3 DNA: TGCAGCGTTGTATTCTCCTACGAGCAGTACTTC